This is a list of T cell receptor beta chains from one sample in a study of cytomegalovirus exposure and HLA in healthy donors. Produced via immunoSEQ multiplex PCR; TCRdb's table is partial and in-frame only. The sample has under 250,000 clones; more than 60% are singletons. Sequenced: PBMCs. These receptors all stem from a man aged 50 to 59 in good health and CMV-seronegative. Both conserved end residues are part of each CDR3.

j_call	v_call	cdr3_aa
TRBJ2-2	TRBV10-1	CASSPLSSGSTGELFF
TRBJ1-2	TRBV27	CASSFATGGYGYTF
TRBJ2-7	TRBV30	CAWSPEGYEQYF
TRBJ1-3	TRBV5-1	CASSQDSSGNTIYF
.	TRBV2	CASLTSGRNEQYF
TRBJ1-1	TRBV15	CATSIQTGGNTEAFF
TRBJ2-1	TRBV27	CASSPLPLGGEQFF
TRBJ2-7	TRBV5-1	CASSPTGLAIYEQYF
TRBJ1-4	TRBV2	CASSIQGATNEKLFF
TRBJ2-7	TRBV7-2	CASSYSRDSYEQYF
TRBJ2-2	TRBV5-1	CASSLVAGAHTGELFF
TRBJ1-3	TRBV6-5	CASRERPGNTIYF
TRBJ1-5	TRBV28	CASSFSSRGTYQPQHF
TRBJ1-1	TRBV28	CASSLDRRGTEAFF
.	TRBV5-4	CASGKPGLAGGEQYF
TRBJ2-5	TRBV9	CASGPRGFGQETQYF
TRBJ1-6	TRBV6-5	CASSYPGVSPLHF
TRBJ2-2	TRBV30	CAWTGWEYGELFF
TRBJ2-2	TRBV5-6	CASSLALAANTGELFF
TRBJ2-1	TRBV28	CASSFPGNEQFF
TRBJ2-1	TRBV10-3	CAISVGNAGTNEQFF
TRBJ1-1	TRBV5-5	CASSLDTPNTEAFF
TRBJ2-5	TRBV18	CASSPFGGEGETQYF
TRBJ1-2	TRBV15	CATSRDRGQTGDYGYTF
TRBJ2-2	TRBV29-1	CSVQEAAGELFF
TRBJ2-1	TRBV9	CASSVGRTSGYNEQFF
TRBJ1-5	TRBV27	CASSLSRSPQHF
TRBJ1-5	TRBV5-6	CASSRGEVGQPQHF
TRBJ2-1	TRBV18	CASSSGTGGYNEQFF
TRBJ1-3	TRBV6-1	CASSENAYREYGNTIYF
TRBJ2-5	TRBV30	CAWSVLGGEETQYF